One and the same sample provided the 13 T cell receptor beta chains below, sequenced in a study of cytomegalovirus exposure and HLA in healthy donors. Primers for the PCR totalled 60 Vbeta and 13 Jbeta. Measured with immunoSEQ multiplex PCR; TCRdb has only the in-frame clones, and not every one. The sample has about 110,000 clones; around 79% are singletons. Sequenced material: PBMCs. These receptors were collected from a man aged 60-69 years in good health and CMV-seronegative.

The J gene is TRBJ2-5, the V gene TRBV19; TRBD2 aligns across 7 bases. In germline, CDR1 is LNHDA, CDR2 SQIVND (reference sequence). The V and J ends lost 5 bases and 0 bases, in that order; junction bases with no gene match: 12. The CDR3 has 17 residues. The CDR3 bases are TGTGCCAGTAGTCTCTGGGGGGGAAGAGGGTACCAAGAGACCCAGTACTTC. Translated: CASSLWGGRGYQETQYF.

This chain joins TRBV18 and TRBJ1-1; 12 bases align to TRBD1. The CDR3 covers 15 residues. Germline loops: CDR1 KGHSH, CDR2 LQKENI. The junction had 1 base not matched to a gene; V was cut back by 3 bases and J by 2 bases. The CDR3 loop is CASSPGQGANTEAFF. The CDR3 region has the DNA TGTGCCAGCTCACCGGGACAGGGGGCAAACACTGAAGCTTTCTTT.

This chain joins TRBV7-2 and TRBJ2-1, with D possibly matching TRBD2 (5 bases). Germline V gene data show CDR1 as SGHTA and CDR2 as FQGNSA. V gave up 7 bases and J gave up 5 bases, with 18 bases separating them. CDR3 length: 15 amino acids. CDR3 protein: CASNLRDPDNNEQFF. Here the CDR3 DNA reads TGTGCCAGCAACCTCCGGGATCCGGATAACAATGAGCAGTTCTTC. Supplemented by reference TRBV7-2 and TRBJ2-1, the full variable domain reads GAGVSQSPSNKVTEKGKDVELRCDPISGHTALYWYRQSLGQGLEFLIYFQGNSAPDKSGLPSDRFSAERTGGSVSTLTIQRTQQEDSAVYLCASNLRDPDNNEQFFGPGTRLTVL.

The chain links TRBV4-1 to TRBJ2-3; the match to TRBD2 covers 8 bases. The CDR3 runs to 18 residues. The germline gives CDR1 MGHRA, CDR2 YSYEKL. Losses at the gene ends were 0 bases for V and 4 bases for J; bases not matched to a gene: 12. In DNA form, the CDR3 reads TGCGCCAGCAGCCAAGATCGAGGCGGGGGGCCTTTCTCAGATACGCAGTATTTT. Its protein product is CASSQDRGGGPFSDTQYF.

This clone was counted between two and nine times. The CDR3 DNA follows: TGTGCCAGCATGGGGGGACAGCCCTACGAGCAGTACGTC. Its protein is CASMGGQPYEQYV. This chain joins TRBV21-1 and TRBJ2-7; the table assigns TRBD1, which was not confirmed against the DNA. TRBV21-1 is deemed a pseudogene. The CDR3 sequence is 13 residues long.

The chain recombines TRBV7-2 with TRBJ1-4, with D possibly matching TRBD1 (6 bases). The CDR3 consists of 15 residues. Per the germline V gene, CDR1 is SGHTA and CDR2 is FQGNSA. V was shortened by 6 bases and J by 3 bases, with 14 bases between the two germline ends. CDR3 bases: TGTGCCAGCAGACTACAGGGAGGGCCTAATGAAAAACTGTTTTTT. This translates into CASRLQGGPNEKLFF.

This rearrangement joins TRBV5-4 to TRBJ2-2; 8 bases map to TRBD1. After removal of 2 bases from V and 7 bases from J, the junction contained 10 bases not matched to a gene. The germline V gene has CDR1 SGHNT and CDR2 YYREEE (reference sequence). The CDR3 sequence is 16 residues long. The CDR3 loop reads CASSFSGGAWGGELFF. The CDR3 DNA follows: TGTGCCAGCAGCTTTTCAGGGGGCGCTTGGGGCGGGGAGCTGTTTTTT.

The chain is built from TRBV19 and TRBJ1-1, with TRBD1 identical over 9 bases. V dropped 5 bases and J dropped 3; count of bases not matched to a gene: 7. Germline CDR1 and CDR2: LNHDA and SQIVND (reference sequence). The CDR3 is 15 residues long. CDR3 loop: CASSFQDRGDTEAFF. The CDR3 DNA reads TGTGCCAGTAGTTTCCAAGACAGGGGGGACACTGAAGCTTTCTTT.

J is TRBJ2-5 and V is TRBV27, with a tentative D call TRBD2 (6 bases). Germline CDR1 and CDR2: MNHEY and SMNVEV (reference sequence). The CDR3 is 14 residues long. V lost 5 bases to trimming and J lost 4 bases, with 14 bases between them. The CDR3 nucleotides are TGTGCCAGCAGTCCGTCGACCGGGAGAGAGACCCAGTACTTC. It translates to CASSPSTGRETQYF.

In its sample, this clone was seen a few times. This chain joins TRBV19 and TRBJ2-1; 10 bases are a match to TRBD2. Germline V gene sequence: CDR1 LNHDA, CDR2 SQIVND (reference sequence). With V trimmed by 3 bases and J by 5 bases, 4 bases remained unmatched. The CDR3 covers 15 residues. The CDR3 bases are TGTGCCAGTAGTATCCCTAGCGGGGGAAACAATGAGCAGTTCTTC. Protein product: CASSIPSGGNNEQFF.

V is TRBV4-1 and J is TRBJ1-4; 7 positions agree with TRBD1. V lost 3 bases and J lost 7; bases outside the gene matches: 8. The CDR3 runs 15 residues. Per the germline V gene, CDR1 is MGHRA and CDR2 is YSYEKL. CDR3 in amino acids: CASSHLGGAGEKLFF. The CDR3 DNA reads TGCGCCAGCAGCCATCTAGGGGGCGCGGGTGAAAAACTGTTTTTT.

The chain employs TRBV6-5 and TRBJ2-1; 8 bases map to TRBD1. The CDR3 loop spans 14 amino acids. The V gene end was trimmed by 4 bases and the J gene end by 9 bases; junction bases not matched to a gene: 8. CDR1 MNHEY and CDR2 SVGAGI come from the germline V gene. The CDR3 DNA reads TGTGCCAGCAGTTGGGGCGGACAGGGAATTGAGCAGTTCTTC. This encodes CASSWGGQGIEQFF.

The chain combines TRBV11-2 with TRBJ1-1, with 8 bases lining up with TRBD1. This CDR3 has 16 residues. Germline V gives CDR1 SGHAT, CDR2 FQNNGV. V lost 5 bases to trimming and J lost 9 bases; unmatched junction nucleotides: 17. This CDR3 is CASSPRQGPAQWQAFF. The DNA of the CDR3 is TGTGCCAGCAGCCCCCGACAGGGGCCCGCCCAGTGGCAAGCTTTCTTT.